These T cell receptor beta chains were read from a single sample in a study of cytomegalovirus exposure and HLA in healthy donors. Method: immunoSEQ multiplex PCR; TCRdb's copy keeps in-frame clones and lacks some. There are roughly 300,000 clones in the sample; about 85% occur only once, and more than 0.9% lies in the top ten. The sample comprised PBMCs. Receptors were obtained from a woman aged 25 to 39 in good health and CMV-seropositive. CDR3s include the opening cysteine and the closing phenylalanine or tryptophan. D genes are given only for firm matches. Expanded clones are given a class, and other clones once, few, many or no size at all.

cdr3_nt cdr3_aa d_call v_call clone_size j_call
TGTGCCAGCAGGTTAGCGGGAGGGGCAGATACGCAGTATTTT CASRLAGGADTQYF TRBD2 TRBV27 - TRBJ2-3
TGTGCCAGCAGCGTGACAGGCTCAACTAATGAAAAACTGTTTTTT CASSVTGSTNEKLFF - TRBV9 - TRBJ1-4
TGCGCCAGCAGCATATCCTGGGACAGGCCCCAAGAGACCCAGTACTTC CASSISWDRPQETQYF TRBD1 TRBV5-1 - TRBJ2-5
TGTGCCAGCAGTCTAGTAAGCTCCTACAATGAGCAGTTCTTC CASSLVSSYNEQFF - TRBV2 - TRBJ2-1
TGCGCCAGCAGCTTGGAATGGGGGACAGATACGCAGTATTTT CASSLEWGTDTQYF - TRBV5-1 - TRBJ2-3
TGTGCCAGCAGTGTCAACCCAGGGGGTGGCGGCTACACCTTC CASSVNPGGGGYTF TRBD1 TRBV2 few TRBJ1-2
TGTGCCAGCAGTTTACGGGAAAACACTGAAGCTTTCTTT CASSLRENTEAFF - TRBV27 - TRBJ1-1
TGTGCCAGCAGCTACAGGGGAGAGACCCAGTACTTC CASSYRGETQYF TRBD1 TRBV6-5 - TRBJ2-5
TGCAGCGTTGCCCCCCGAACAGGGGGCCCCTGGACCAAGTCTAACTATGGCTACACCTTC CSVAPRTGGPWTKSNYGYTF TRBD1 TRBV29-1 - TRBJ1-2
TGTGCCAGCAGGACAGACAGGGTCAGACAGACCCAGTACTTC CASRTDRVRQTQYF TRBD1 TRBV28 - TRBJ2-5
TGTGCCAGCAGCCCCGGACAGGGGGCTTCCTACGAGCAGTACTTC CASSPGQGASYEQYF TRBD1 TRBV6-5 - TRBJ2-7
TGCGCCAGCAGCTTGGGTGTGCGGCAGGGGGAAGGGGTCCCCTACGAGCAGTACTTC CASSLGVRQGEGVPYEQYF TRBD1 TRBV5-1 - TRBJ2-7
TGCGCCAGCAGCCAAGATGCGGCGTCCGAGCAGTACTTC CASSQDAASEQYF - TRBV4-3 - TRBJ2-7
TGTGCCAGCAGGTCCGACCGGTACTCTGGAAACACCATATATTTT CASRSDRYSGNTIYF - TRBV6-5 - TRBJ1-3
TGTGCCAGCAGTCCTCCTCAGACACAGGGAAAGCAGTACTTC CASSPPQTQGKQYF - TRBV27 - TRBJ2-7
TGTGCCAGCGACCACAAAGTTGGCAATCAGCCCCAGCATTTT CASDHKVGNQPQHF - TRBV19 - TRBJ1-5
TGTGCCAGCTCACCAGATCAAGGTCAGCCCCAGCATTTT CASSPDQGQPQHF - TRBV18 - TRBJ1-5
TGCGCCAGCAGTGAGTCGACTTTTGGCGGGGGGTTCTTC CASSESTFGGGFF TRBD2 TRBV10-2 - TRBJ2-1
TGTGCCAGCAAAGGACAAACGAACACCGGGGAGCTGTTTTTT CASKGQTNTGELFF - TRBV25-1 - TRBJ2-2
TGTGCCAGCAGTGAAGGCGCCATATATTTT CASSEGAIYF - TRBV2 - TRBJ1-3
TGTGCCAGCAGTCTGGGGGAGGGAGTCACAGATACGCAGTATTTT CASSLGEGVTDTQYF TRBD2 TRBV2 - TRBJ2-3
TGTGCCAGTAGGGGGGTTAGCAATCAGCCCCAGCATTTT CASRGVSNQPQHF - TRBV19 once TRBJ1-5
TGTGCCAGCAGCCCTTATAGCAATCAGCCCCAGCATTTT CASSPYSNQPQHF - TRBV6-5 once TRBJ1-5
TGTGCCAGCTCACCGAACATACAGCGCCCAGGCTACGAGCAGTACTTC CASSPNIQRPGYEQYF - TRBV18 few TRBJ2-7
TGTGCCAGCAGTGAGCAAAACACTGAAGCTTTCTTT CASSEQNTEAFF - TRBV2 few TRBJ1-1
TGTGCCAGCAGTAACGGGGCGGGCTCCTACGAGCAGTACTTC CASSNGAGSYEQYF - TRBV2 few TRBJ2-7
TGTGCCAGCAGCCAAAGACTGGGGGGACACAATGAGCAGTTCTTC CASSQRLGGHNEQFF - TRBV4-2 - TRBJ2-1
TGTGCCAGCAGCGTGGGACTAGCTTACAATGAGCAGTTCTTC CASSVGLAYNEQFF TRBD2 TRBV9 - TRBJ2-1
TGTGCCGGGAGCGGGACAGGGGGCTCTAATGAAAAACTGTTTTTT CAGSGTGGSNEKLFF TRBD1 TRBV2 - TRBJ1-4
TGTGCCAGTACGGATTCGTGGTCGCTAGCGGCCTTCACAGATACGCAGTATTTT CASTDSWSLAAFTDTQYF TRBD2 TRBV19 - TRBJ2-3
TGCGCCAGCAGCTCCCTCCCAGCGGGGAATACAGATACGCAGTATTTT CASSSLPAGNTDTQYF TRBD2 TRBV5-1 - TRBJ2-3
TGTGCCAGCAGTCCCCAGGGAGGGCGCACAGATACGCAGTATTTT CASSPQGGRTDTQYF TRBD2 TRBV2 - TRBJ2-3
TGCGCCAGCAGCCAAGATGGGACTAGCGGGGGGTTGTACAATGAGCAGTTCTTC CASSQDGTSGGLYNEQFF TRBD2 TRBV4-1 - TRBJ2-1
TGCAGCGTTGAAAGGCCGCCAGATACGCAGTATTTT CSVERPPDTQYF - TRBV29-1 - TRBJ2-3
TGCGCCAGCAGCCTGTCCCCGGAGGAGGCCGGGGAGACCCAGTACTTC CASSLSPEEAGETQYF - TRBV4-3 - TRBJ2-5
TGTGCCAGCAGTACGACAAGGGTGGATACGCAGTATTTT CASSTTRVDTQYF - TRBV6-5 once TRBJ2-3
TGTGCCAGCAGCTTAGGCAGGACGTCTACCTACGAGCAGTACTTC CASSLGRTSTYEQYF - TRBV7-2 - TRBJ2-7
TGTGCCAGCAGCCACGGGACGCACACCGGGGAGCTGTTTTTT CASSHGTHTGELFF - TRBV6-5 - TRBJ2-2
TGTGCCAGCAGCTTCAAAGGGGACACCGGGGAGCTGTTTTTT CASSFKGDTGELFF - TRBV5-4 - TRBJ2-2
TGTGCCAGCAGATACCACGGACAGTCTAGCACAGATACGCAGTATTTT CASRYHGQSSTDTQYF - TRBV6-5 - TRBJ2-3